The 22 T cell receptor beta chains in this list originate from one sample, sequenced in a study of graft-versus-host responses after intestinal transplantation (dated by TCRdb to the early 2020s). This specimen's time point label, interpreted: cells obtained before transplantation from donor or recipient. No antigen has been identified for these receptors. Library construction relied on the immunoSEQ multiplex PCR assay. Entries here come from immuneACCESS through TCRdb and include only in-frame sequences with V and J called. Some clones fail to appear in such tables; in the studies checked, an unresolved V gene covers under half of the shortfall, and the cause of the remainder is unknown. Counted in this sample were roughly 30,000 clones; roughly four fifths of them appeared once. Around a fifth of the sample is held by the ten biggest clonotypes. Sequencing was performed on unstimulated CD8+ T cells sorted from spleen or lymph node cells, taken before intestinal transplant. These TCRs come from a human donor who received an intestinal transplant.

The DNA for the CDR3 is TGTGCCACCACACAGGTCCTTGGGACAGATACGCAGTATTTT. Translating gives CATTQVLGTDTQYF. The chain carries TRBV7-2 and TRBJ2-3, with D possibly being TRBD1 (5 bases). The CDR3 consists of 14 residues. V was trimmed by 10 bases and J by 3 bases, leaving 17 bases between them. The V gene's germline CDR1 is SGHTA and CDR2 FQGNSA.

This clone appeared a few times. The chain uses TRBV30 and TRBJ1-1; a weak D match, TRBD1 (5 bases). Germline CDR1 reads GTSNPN; CDR2 reads SVGIG (reference sequence). The CDR3 loop spans 12 amino acids. V was cut by 6 bases and J by 0 bases, with 8 bases left in between. CDR3 DNA: TGTGCCTGCCAACAGGTGAACACTGAAGCTTTCTTT. Translation: CACQQVNTEAFF.

The chain links TRBV6-1 to TRBJ2-7; D possibly corresponds to TRBD2 (5 bases). The V gene lost 7 bases and the J gene lost 3 bases, with 10 bases spanning the gap. Per germline, CDR1 MNHNS and CDR2 SASEGT. The CDR3 extends over 12 amino acids. The CDR3 is CASTGLVYEQYF. The CDR3 coding sequence is TGTGCCAGCACCGGACTCGTCTACGAGCAGTACTTC.

V gene TRBV4-1 combines with J gene TRBJ2-7, with D tentatively TRBD1 (5 bases). This CDR3 has 16 residues. Trimming took off 3 bases at V and 1 base at J, with 16 bases between the two ends. Germline CDR1 and CDR2: MGHRA and YSYEKL. As DNA, the CDR3 is TGCGCCAGCAGCCAGGGGCGGACCCTGGGTTCCTACGAGCAGTACTTC. It encodes CASSQGRTLGSYEQYF.

The sample holds a few counts of this clone. The chain links TRBV2 to TRBJ2-7; 15 bases line up with TRBD2. V shed 6 bases, J shed 0 bases, and the junction held 6 bases outside the gene matches. The CDR3 totals 17 residues. Germline CDR1 and CDR2: SNHLY and FYNNEI. CDR3 DNA: TGTGCCAGCAGGGGACTAGCGGGAGGCCTTTCCTCCTACGAGCAGTACTTC. It yields the protein CASRGLAGGLSSYEQYF.

The chain uses TRBV6-1 and TRBJ2-3, with 9 positions matching TRBD2. CDR1 is MNHNS, CDR2 SASEGT, per germline. Trimming cost V 3 bases and J 2 bases; bases outside gene matches: 6. This CDR3 has 16 residues. The CDR3 bases are TGTGCCAGCAGTGAGTGGCTAGCGGGATTCACAGATACGCAGTATTTT. Translation gives CASSEWLAGFTDTQYF.

CDR3 in DNA: TGTGCCAGCAGTTACCCTGGACTTGCAACTAATGAAAAACTGTTTTTT. Its translation: CASSYPGLATNEKLFF. The chain employs TRBV2 and TRBJ1-4; the D is unclear. The germline V gene encodes CDR1 SNHLY and CDR2 FYNNEI. V was trimmed by 5 bases and J by 0 bases, leaving 13 bases between them. The CDR3 sequence is 16 residues long.

The chain employs TRBV19 and TRBJ2-1; 11 bases fit TRBD2. This CDR3 has 14 amino acids. V trimming: 5 bases; J trimming: 6 bases; junction bases outside the gene matches: 3. Germline V gene sequence: CDR1 LNHDA, CDR2 SQIVND (reference sequence). The CDR3 DNA reads TGTGCCAGTAGTTATGGACTAGCGGGCAATGAGCAGTTCTTC. It translates to CASSYGLAGNEQFF.

The chain is built from TRBV19 and TRBJ2-1; 10 bases map to TRBD2. Per germline, CDR1 LNHDA and CDR2 SQIVND (reference sequence). Germline trimming cut 4 bases from V and 1 base from J; bases unmatched to any gene: 1. The CDR3 runs to 15 residues. CDR3 bases: TGTGCCAGTAGTACTAGCGGGAGTTCCTACAATGAGCAGTTCTTC. Translation: CASSTSGSSYNEQFF.

This clone was seen only a few times. One end of the junction is discordant with germline, which a read error may explain. The chain carries TRBV2 and TRBJ1-2, with unresolved D. Germline V lookup: CDR1 SNHLY, CDR2 FYNNEI. The CDR3 totals 12 residues. The CDR3 nucleotides read TGTGCCAGCAGCGAAGACAAGTATGGCTACACCTTC. Its translation: CASSEDKYGYTF.

The chain is built from TRBV11-3 and TRBJ2-1; 8 bases agree with TRBD2. Germline loops: CDR1 SGHNT, CDR2 YENEEA. J was trimmed by 6 bases and V by 3 bases; bases with no gene match: 10. The CDR3 has 16 residues. CDR3 sequence (DNA): TGTGCCAGCAGCTTTAGCGAGCGGGAGCCCGCCAATGAGCAGTTCTTC. Its protein is CASSFSEREPANEQFF.

The gene calls are TRBV6-1 and TRBJ2-2; D possibly corresponds to TRBD2 (6 bases). Trimming cost V 6 bases and J 5 bases, with 7 bases left between them. The CDR3 consists of 12 residues. CDR1 MNHNS and CDR2 SASEGT come from the germline V gene. The CDR3 DNA sequence: TGTGCCAGCAGCCGGGGGACCGGGGAGCTGTTTTTT. Its protein is CASSRGTGELFF.

This rearrangement joins TRBV4-1 to TRBJ1-6; D possibly corresponds to TRBD1 (5 bases). Trimming shortened V by 2 bases and J by 9 bases, and 11 bases separated the two germline ends. CDR1 and CDR2 from the germline V gene are MGHRA and YSYEKL. The CDR3 length is 14 residues. The CDR3 DNA sequence: TGCGCCAGCAGCCAATGGCAGGGTGGTTCACCCCTCCACTTT. Residues: CASSQWQGGSPLHF.

J is TRBJ2-5 and V is TRBV5-1; D unresolved. Germline CDR1 SGHRS, CDR2 YFSETQ. The CDR3 has 13 residues. The V and J ends lost 7 bases and 3 bases respectively, with 13 bases between them. The CDR3 here is CASREDFEETQYF. DNA for the CDR3: TGCGCCAGCCGAGAAGACTTTGAAGAGACCCAGTACTTC.

The rearrangement links TRBV5-1 to TRBJ2-1; 9 positions match TRBD1. The CDR3 sequence is 17 residues long. Germline assignment: CDR1 SGHRS and CDR2 YFSETQ. The V and J ends lost 4 bases and 0 bases, in that order; junction bases with no gene match: 8. CDR3 DNA sequence: TGCGCCAGCAGCCCAGGGACAGGGTCCCGCTCCTACAATGAGCAGTTCTTC. This translates into CASSPGTGSRSYNEQFF.

CDR3 sequence (DNA): TGTGCCAGCAGTCTTGGACAGGGGGCGTTTGAGCAGTACTTC. It specifies CASSLGQGAFEQYF. The chain is built from TRBV27 and TRBJ2-7, with TRBD1 identical over 11 bases. Unmatched junction bases numbered 7, after V lost 5 bases and J lost 7 bases. From germline, CDR1 is MNHEY and CDR2 SMNVEV (reference sequence). The CDR3 covers 14 residues.

The V and J genes are TRBV5-1 and TRBJ2-7; TRBD2 might be the D (5 bases). The CDR3 contains 13 residues. Looked up from germline, CDR1 is SGHRS and CDR2 is YFSETQ. Trimming pared 4 bases from V and 2 bases from J, leaving 10 bases between. CDR3 nucleotide sequence: TGCGCCAGCAGCGATCAACTAGCCTACGAGCAGTACTTC. Translating gives CASSDQLAYEQYF. Variable domain in full (rest from reference TRBV5-1 and TRBJ2-7): KAGVTQTPRYLIKTRGQQVTLSCSPISGHRSVSWYQQTPGQGLQFLFEYFSETQRNKGNFPGRFSGRQFSNSRSEMNVSTLELGDSALYLCASSDQLAYEQYFGPGTRLTVT.

V and J are TRBV5-8 and TRBJ1-1; D possibly corresponds to TRBD1 (5 bases). The CDR3 is 14 residues long. V was pared by 7 bases and J by 3 bases, with 16 bases between. Per the germline V gene, CDR1 is SGHTS and CDR2 is YDEGEE. This CDR3 reads CASPWAGEDTEAFF. DNA for the CDR3: TGTGCCAGCCCCTGGGCGGGGGAGGACACTGAAGCTTTCTTT. The full variable domain, with the rest looked up from reference TRBV5-8 and TRBJ1-1, is EAGVTQSPTHLIKTRGQQATLRCSPISGHTSVYWYQQALGLGLQFLLWYDEGEERNRGNFPPRFSGRQFPNYSSELNVNALELEDSALYLCASPWAGEDTEAFFGQGTRLTVV.

V is TRBV2 and J is TRBJ2-7; 8 bases are shared with TRBD2. Germline-derived CDR1 and CDR2 are SNHLY and FYNNEI. This CDR3 has 14 amino acids. Trimming cost V 3 bases and J 3 bases; bases outside gene matches: 4. The CDR3 coding sequence is TGTGCCAGCAGTGAGTGCGGGGGGTGCTACGAGCAGTACTTC. Its protein product is CASSECGGCYEQYF.

The count of this clone is one. This sequence joins TRBV4-2 and TRBJ2-7; 7 nucleotides line up with TRBD2. Germline V CDR1 and CDR2: LGHNA, YNFKEQ. The trim removed 2 bases at V and 2 bases at J, leaving 9 bases unmatched. CDR3 length equals 16 residues. This CDR3 reads CASSQKGGSSAYEQYF. The CDR3 coding sequence is TGTGCCAGCAGCCAAAAAGGCGGGAGCTCAGCCTACGAGCAGTACTTC.

This clone occurred a few times. V and J are TRBV28 and TRBJ1-2; 7 bases are a match to TRBD1. Germline assignment: CDR1 MDHEN and CDR2 SYDVKM. CDR3 length equals 14 residues. With V trimmed by 5 bases and J by 1 base, 4 bases remained unmatched. CDR3 sequence: CASSRAGGNYGYTF. As DNA, the CDR3 is TGTGCCAGCAGTAGGGCAGGGGGTAACTATGGCTACACCTTC.

The chain links TRBV2 to TRBJ2-2, with 12 bases identical to TRBD2. V trimming: 8 bases; J trimming: 5 bases; junction bases outside the gene matches: 9. The CDR3 runs 16 residues. Germline loops: CDR1 SNHLY, CDR2 FYNNEI. The CDR3 coding sequence is TGTGCCAGCCAGACTAGCGGGGGCACCTGGACCGGGGAGCTGTTTTTT. Its translation is CASQTSGGTWTGELFF.